This TCR beta chain was obtained from a study of CD8 T cells in Susac syndrome. Points from the study as a whole: Susac-specific public clones found in total CD8+ repertoires numbered about 17, and those in CD8+ TEMRA repertoires numbered about five.

V gave up 2 bases and J gave up 2 bases, with 13 bases separating them. The germline CDR1 and CDR2 sequences are ENHRY and SYGVKD. The CDR3 has 16 amino acids. A quantity of roughly 0.5 to 1 ug RNA underwent reverse transcription using random hexamers. An immunoSEQ multiplex PCR amplified TCR beta CDR3 over 54 Vbeta and 13 Jbeta. Each CDR3 protein is one row after TCRdb ran MiXCR on the immunoSEQ multiplex PCR reads. The sample shows about 120,000 distinct CDR3 sequences, around 94% of them seen only once. A remark on this clonotype: What it binds is not known.

The clonotype originates from a human donor with Susac syndrome. The sample was CD8+ T cells from PBMCs. The rearrangement joins TRBV10-3 to TRBJ1-5, with a tentative D call TRBD1 (5 bases). The CDR3 sequence is CAISEGRQGGNQPQHF. CDR3 bases: TGTGCCATCAGTGAGGGGCGGCAGGGCGGCAATCAGCCCCAGCATTTT.